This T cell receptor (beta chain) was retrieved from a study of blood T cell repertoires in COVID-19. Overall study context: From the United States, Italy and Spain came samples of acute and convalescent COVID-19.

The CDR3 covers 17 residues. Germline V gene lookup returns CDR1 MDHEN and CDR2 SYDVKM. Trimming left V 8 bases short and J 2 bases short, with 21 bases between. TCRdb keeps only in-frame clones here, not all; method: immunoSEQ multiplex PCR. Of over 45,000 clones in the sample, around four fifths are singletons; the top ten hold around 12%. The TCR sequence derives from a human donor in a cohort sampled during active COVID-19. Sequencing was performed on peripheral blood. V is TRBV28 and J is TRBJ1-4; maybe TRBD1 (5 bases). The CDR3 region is CASALAGPSGTNEKLFF. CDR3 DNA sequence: TGTGCCAGCGCGTTAGCAGGGCCCTCCGGGACTAATGAAAAACTGTTTTTT.